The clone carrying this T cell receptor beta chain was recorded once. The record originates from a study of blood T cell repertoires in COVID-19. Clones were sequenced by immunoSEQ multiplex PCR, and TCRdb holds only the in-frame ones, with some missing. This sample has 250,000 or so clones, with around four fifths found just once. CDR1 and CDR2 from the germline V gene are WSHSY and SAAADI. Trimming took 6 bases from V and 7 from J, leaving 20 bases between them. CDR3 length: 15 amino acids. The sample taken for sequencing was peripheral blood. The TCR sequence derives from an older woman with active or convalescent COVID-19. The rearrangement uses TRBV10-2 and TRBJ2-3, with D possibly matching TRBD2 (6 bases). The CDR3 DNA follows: TGCGCCAGCAGAGCACGGGGGTTCCCCGTGCATACGCAGTATTTT. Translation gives CASRARGFPVHTQYF.